The present TCR beta chain was sequenced within a study of vaccination effects on CD4 cells after COVID-19. With the ViraFEST assay, the study expanded antigen-specific CD4+ T cells using viral peptide pools, then sequenced them. Scientists isolated CD4+ T cells after an approximately 9-day culture period ended. The healthy vaccine recipients, who had no prior SARS-CoV-2 infection, showed negative nucleocapsid antibodies. Each well held a few million PBMC cultured with around 9.7 ug/ml peptides and 10 IU/ml IL-2. With regard to this clone: No antigen is known for it.

Germline trimming cut 2 bases from V and 7 bases from J; bases unmatched to any gene: 5. The CDR3 loop spans 14 amino acids. Germline V gives CDR1 MNHEY, CDR2 SVGAGI. Clones were sequenced by immunoSEQ multiplex PCR, and TCRdb holds only the in-frame ones, with some missing. The data hold tens of thousands of clones, with roughly 81% observed a single time. This rearrangement joins TRBV6-5 to TRBJ2-1, with TRBD2 matching over 7 bases. The starting material was CD4+ T cells from PBMCs cultured with HCoV-229E spike peptides, obtained before COVID-19 vaccination. This TCR was recovered from a human donor who received a COVID-19 vaccine. CDR3 in amino acids: CASSYGGGGNEQFF. CDR3 DNA: TGTGCCAGCAGTTACGGGGGGGGAGGGAATGAGCAGTTCTTC.